A few counts support the clone carrying this T cell receptor (beta chain). The antigen is not known. Constant-segment primers served in 5'RACE that generated TCR alpha and TCR beta cDNA libraries bearing sample barcodes and UMIs. In TCRdb, the 5' RACE reads were re-called with MiXCR into one record per CDR3 protein. Here the sample spans 110,000 to 150,000 distinct CDR3 sequences, around 25% being singletons. V was clipped by 4 bases and J by 6 bases; unmatched bases: 6. Germline V lookup: CDR1 MGHDK, CDR2 SYGVNS. The CDR3 sequence is 15 residues long. The data are from a study of T-cell memory formation after mild COVID-19. Study-wide points: There was a balanced CD4/CD8 profile in clones contracting day 15 to 85, and later expanders leaned CD4+. Some clones that responded were present in memory (sampled pre-infection), which suggests cross-reactive memory joined.

This sequence joins TRBV25-1 and TRBJ2-2, with 9 nucleotides matching TRBD2. The material sequenced was PBMCs or a T cell subset sorted from them (not recorded which). The TCR comes from an adult woman who had mild COVID-19 (a few samples of this study predate the infection). Cell type and time point are not known. DNA for the CDR3: TGTGCCAGCAGTGTCGCGGGGGGGCCCCCCGGGGAGCTGTTTTTT. Translating gives CASSVAGGPPGELFF.